One T cell receptor beta chain is described in this entry. The data originate from a study of blood T cell repertoires in COVID-19. Overall study: T cells, B-cell-depleted T cells, or PBMCs supplied cDNA or gDNA.

Per the original data handling: Amplification of reference gene primers was used by the study to estimate nucleated cell counts. Libraries were prepared by immunoSEQ multiplex PCR; TCRdb keeps only in-frame clonotypes and omits some of them. V and J calls and clone size are those listed in that table; D and trimming were worked out from the DNA. The top ten hold 20% of the sample, which has 200,000 to 250,000 clones, roughly 84% seen once. This clonotype was sampled from a man aged 25-40 years with active or convalescent COVID-19. Material for sequencing was peripheral blood.

Here the CDR3 DNA reads TGTGCCAGCAGCTTAGGAGCTAGCGGGAATTATGAGCAGTTCTTC. It codes for CASSLGASGNYEQFF. The V and J genes are TRBV7-3 and TRBJ2-1, with 9 nucleotides matching TRBD2. J lost 8 bases, V lost 2 bases, and 7 bases had no gene match. Germline values: CDR1 SGHTA, CDR2 FQGTGA. The CDR3 is made up of 15 amino acids.